A single sample is the source of the 27 T cell receptor beta chains below, sequenced in a study of T cells in Graves' hyperthyroidism and ophthalmopathy. There were TCR beta CDR3 regions amplified from RNA transcripts. The HTBI set primed first-round TCR CDR3 RT-PCR. Via MiXCR, TCRdb re-called the multiplex PCR reads, giving one row per CDR3 protein. Of about 300,000 distinct CDR3 sequences listed, 15% to 20% are singletons. Sequencing input: blood. These receptor sequences come from a man aged 50 or older with Graves' ophthalmopathy.

This clonotype was observed many times. The rearrangement uses TRBV29-1 and TRBJ1-1, with no clear D. Germline assignment: CDR1 SQVTM and CDR2 ANQGSEA. The V gene lost 7 bases and the J gene lost 3 bases, with 15 bases spanning the gap. The CDR3 is 13 residues long. The CDR3 loop reads CSGVAYGDTEAFF. CDR3 bases: TGCAGCGGTGTGGCTTATGGGGACACTGAAGCTTTCTTT.

This clonotype was counted only a few times. This chain connects TRBV10-3 to TRBJ2-1; 14 nucleotides line up with TRBD2. J gave up 9 bases and V 10 bases, and 17 bases lay outside the gene matches. Germline V lookup: CDR1 ENHRY, CDR2 SYGVKD. The CDR3 is 17 amino acids. The DNA for the CDR3 is TGTGCCACCACCGGGACTAGCGGGAGAAGGGCGACAGTTGAGCAGTTCTTC. Its translation is CATTGTSGRRATVEQFF.

At least ten counts were recorded for this clonotype. The rearrangement uses TRBV5-1 and TRBJ2-7; the D call may be TRBD1 or TRBD2 (5 bases each). CDR1 SGHRS and CDR2 YFSETQ come from the germline V gene. V was pared by 7 bases and J by 3 bases, with 14 bases between. There are 13 residues in the CDR3. CDR3 nucleotide sequence: TGCGCCAGCTCGGAGGTGGGGGACTACGAGCAGTACTTC. It encodes CASSEVGDYEQYF. The variable domain in full, completed from reference TRBV5-1 and TRBJ2-7, reads KAGVTQTPRYLIKTRGQQVTLSCSPISGHRSVSWYQQTPGQGLQFLFEYFSETQRNKGNFPGRFSGRQFSNSRSEMNVSTLELGDSALYLCASSEVGDYEQYFGPGTRLTVT.

This clonotype was counted at least ten times. The DNA of the CDR3 is TGTGCCAGCAGCCCCGGAGGAGGGGAGACCCAGTACTTC. Translated, it gives CASSPGGGETQYF. The chain recombines TRBV7-2 with TRBJ2-5, with a possible D match to TRBD2 (6 bases). The CDR3 has 13 residues. Trimming took 5 bases from V and 5 from J, leaving 12 bases between them. CDR1 and CDR2 (germline): SGHTA, FQGNSA. Looking up the rest from reference TRBV7-2 and TRBJ2-5 gives the full variable domain: GAGVSQSPSNKVTEKGKDVELRCDPISGHTALYWYRQSLGQGLEFLIYFQGNSAPDKSGLPSDRFSAERTGGSVSTLTIQRTQQEDSAVYLCASSPGGGETQYFGPGTRLLVL.

This clonotype was seen only a few times. The germline gene is not matched at one end of the junction; a read error may be the cause. The chain combines TRBV7-8 with TRBJ2-7; TRBD2 might be the D (6 bases). This CDR3 spans 13 amino acids. The germline V gene has CDR1 SGHVS and CDR2 FQNEAQ. CDR3 nucleotide sequence: TGTGTCAGCAGCTTAGTGGTCGGGGGCGAGCAGTACTTC. Translation gives CVSSLVVGGEQYF.

In its sample, this clonotype was seen many times. This chain joins TRBV20-1 and TRBJ2-1; 8 positions agree with TRBD2. The CDR3 length is 16 residues. Germline V gene data show CDR1 as DFQATT and CDR2 as SNEGSKA (reference sequence). V lost 6 bases, J lost 4 bases, and 14 bases stayed unmatched. The CDR3: CSAPPPLAEAYNEQFF. DNA for the CDR3: TGCAGTGCCCCACCCCCACTAGCGGAAGCTTACAATGAGCAGTTCTTC.

In this sample, this clonotype turned up many times. The V call is TRBV30, the J call TRBJ2-3; D may be TRBD2 (5 bases). CDR1 and CDR2 (germline): GTSNPN, SVGIG (reference sequence). There are 12 residues in the CDR3. V was cut by 2 bases and J by 3 bases, with 6 bases left in between. The CDR3 sequence: CAWSPGTDTQYF. Written as DNA, the CDR3 is TGTGCCTGGAGTCCGGGAACAGATACGCAGTATTTT.

This clonotype was detected many times. This sequence joins TRBV24-1 and TRBJ1-2; TRBD1 might be the D (5 bases). The CDR3 is 12 residues long. The V and J ends lost 9 bases and 1 base respectively, with 8 bases between them. Germline CDR1 and CDR2: KGHDR and SFDVKD. The CDR3 DNA is TGTGCCACCCGGGGCGATAACTATGGCTACACCTTC. Protein sequence: CATRGDNYGYTF.

V usage is TRBV3-1 and J usage is TRBJ2-1; D is unclear. CDR3 length: 15 amino acids. Germline V gene data show CDR1 as LGHDT and CDR2 as YNNKEL (reference sequence). Trimming removed 1 base at V and 2 bases at J, with 9 bases between. The chain's CDR3 is CASSQVGSPYNEQFF. In DNA, the CDR3 is TGTGCCAGCAGCCAAGTCGGCAGTCCCTACAATGAGCAGTTCTTC.

In its sample, this clonotype was seen many times. The chain is built from TRBV12-3 or TRBV12-4 and TRBJ1-1; D is ambiguous. This CDR3 has 15 residues. Trimming cost V 4 bases and J 0 bases, with 12 bases left between them. CDR3: CASSYTAVLNTEAFF. CDR3 sequence (DNA): TGTGCCAGCAGTTATACAGCCGTTTTGAACACTGAAGCTTTCTTT.

The sample holds many counts of this clonotype. This chain uses TRBV28 with TRBJ1-6, with unresolved D. Trimming pared 4 bases from V and 11 bases from J, leaving 12 bases between. CDR3 length: 13 residues. The germline gives CDR1 MDHEN, CDR2 SYDVKM. The CDR3 reads CASSSPWEAPLHF. The CDR3 DNA sequence: TGTGCCAGCAGTTCTCCATGGGAGGCACCCCTCCACTTT. Variable domain in full (rest from reference TRBV28 and TRBJ1-6): DVKVTQSSRYLVKRTGEKVFLECVQDMDHENMFWYRQDPGLGLRLIYFSYDVKMKEKGDIPEGYSVSREKKERFSLILESASTNQTSMYLCASSSPWEAPLHFGNGTRLTVT.

V usage is TRBV11-2 and J usage is TRBJ2-7; 7 bases are shared with TRBD1. This CDR3 is 14 amino acids long. CDR1 is SGHAT, CDR2 FQNNGV, per germline. J was trimmed by 3 bases and V by 5 bases; bases with no gene match: 7. The CDR3 coding sequence is TGTGCCAGCAGCATATACCAGGGGGACTACGAGCAGTACTTC. This translates into CASSIYQGDYEQYF.

The chain is built from TRBV9 and TRBJ2-7; 10 bases are shared with TRBD2. The germline V gene has CDR1 SGDLS and CDR2 YYNGEE. V lost 4 bases to trimming and J lost 5 bases; unmatched junction nucleotides: 6. This CDR3 contains 14 residues. The CDR3 is CASSPQTSGHEQYF. The CDR3 nucleotides read TGTGCCAGCAGCCCTCAGACTAGCGGGCACGAGCAGTACTTC.

The J gene is TRBJ2-7, the V gene TRBV6-1; TRBD2 matches at 10 bases. The junction had 4 bases not matched to a gene; V was cut back by 0 bases and J by 2 bases. The CDR3 sequence is 16 residues long. The germline CDR1 and CDR2 sequences are MNHNS and SASEGT. The CDR3 DNA sequence: TGTGCCAGCAGTGAAGCAAGCCTAGCGGGAGCCTACGAGCAGTACTTC. The encoded protein is CASSEASLAGAYEQYF.

Ten or more counts support this clonotype. This chain connects TRBV5-1 to TRBJ2-7; D call uncertain. Germline CDR1 SGHRS, CDR2 YFSETQ. V dropped 0 bases and J dropped 0 bases, with 10 bases sitting between them. This CDR3 comprises 15 residues. CDR3 bases: TGCGCCAGCAGCTTGGTGTCAGGCCACTCCTACGAGCAGTACTTC. Protein sequence: CASSLVSGHSYEQYF.

This clonotype occurred many times. V usage is TRBV20-1 and J usage is TRBJ2-1; D uncertain. Trimming stripped 7 bases from V and 2 bases from J, with 15 bases between. The CDR3 contains 14 residues. Germline CDR1 and CDR2: DFQATT and SNEGSKA (reference sequence). This chain's CDR3 is CSVRLPRTYNEQFF. The CDR3 nucleotides are TGCAGTGTTCGCCTACCGCGCACCTACAATGAGCAGTTCTTC.

The genes are TRBV28 and TRBJ2-3, with D uncertain. V was clipped by 5 bases and J by 5 bases, with 17 bases between them. CDR1 and CDR2 (germline): MDHEN, SYDVKM. The CDR3 totals 15 residues. CDR3 loop: CASSPFTSLEDTQYF. The CDR3 bases are TGTGCCAGCAGTCCCTTTACGAGCCTCGAAGATACGCAGTATTTT.

This chain uses TRBV2 with TRBJ2-5; 9 bases match TRBD2. Germline CDR1 reads SNHLY; CDR2 reads FYNNEI. Unmatched junction bases numbered 8, after V lost 9 bases and J lost 3 bases. This CDR3 is built from 14 residues. The CDR3: CASNGAGGKETQYF. CDR3 nucleotides: TGTGCCAGTAATGGAGCGGGAGGAAAAGAGACCCAGTACTTC.

V gene TRBV20-1 combines with J gene TRBJ2-7; 7 bases match TRBD2. From germline, CDR1 is DFQATT and CDR2 SNEGSKA (reference sequence). The CDR3 extends over 14 amino acids. Unmatched junction bases numbered 7, after V lost 1 base and J lost 4 bases. This CDR3 is CSARGPAGTYEQYF. The CDR3 DNA reads TGCAGTGCTAGAGGGCCAGCGGGGACTTACGAGCAGTACTTC.

V is TRBV27 and J is TRBJ2-7, with a tentative D call TRBD1 (6 bases). Germline-derived CDR1 and CDR2 are MNHEY and SMNVEV (reference sequence). The CDR3 totals 13 residues. Trimming took off 6 bases at V and 6 bases at J, with 15 bases between the two ends. The CDR3 DNA follows: TGTGCCAGCAGGGGCCGGGACATCACCGAGCAGTACTTC. Translating it yields CASRGRDITEQYF.

This clonotype showed up many times. The chain recombines TRBV11-1 with TRBJ2-1; 9 bases align to TRBD1. V lost 4 bases, J lost 11 bases, and 15 bases stayed unmatched. Germline CDR1 reads SGHAT; CDR2 reads FQDESV (reference sequence). The CDR3 consists of 16 residues. The CDR3 is CASSSAGTGLSGQQFF. Here the CDR3 DNA reads TGTGCCAGCAGCTCGGCCGGGACAGGGCTCTCTGGACAGCAGTTCTTC.

This clonotype was counted between two and nine times. Here the CDR3 DNA reads TGTGCCAGCAGCTTGTTTCATGAGCAGTTCTTC. Encoded protein: CASSLFHEQFF. The chain combines TRBV5-8 with TRBJ2-1, with no clear D. This CDR3 region has 11 residues. CDR1 and CDR2 (germline): SGHTS, YDEGEE. Trimming removed 1 base from V and 8 bases from J, with 4 bases in between.

The CDR3 region has the DNA TGCGCCAGCAGCCCGGGCAACATCAATGGGGGGGAGCAGTACTTC. As protein: CASSPGNINGGEQYF. The V call is TRBV5-1, the J call TRBJ2-7; TRBD2 might be the D (6 bases). With 4 bases removed from V and 7 bases from J, the gap between germline ends came to 21 bases. This CDR3 contains 15 residues. Germline V gene lookup returns CDR1 SGHRS and CDR2 YFSETQ.

The V call is TRBV5-1, the J call TRBJ2-7; 10 bases line up with TRBD2. J gave up 3 bases and V 0 bases, and 3 bases lay outside the gene matches. The CDR3 length is 15 residues. The germline CDR1 and CDR2 sequences are SGHRS and YFSETQ. The CDR3 DNA reads TGCGCCAGCAGCTTGGTAGCGGGAGGATTCTACGAGCAGTACTTC. Protein product: CASSLVAGGFYEQYF.

This clonotype was seen only a few times. The gene calls are TRBV20-1 and TRBJ2-7; 9 nucleotides align to TRBD1. Germline lookup yields CDR1 DFQATT and CDR2 SNEGSKA (reference sequence). J was trimmed by 3 bases and V by 5 bases; bases with no gene match: 14. This CDR3 comprises 16 residues. CDR3 region: CSADGDRDRVVYEQYF. CDR3 bases: TGCAGTGCTGATGGGGACCGGGACAGGGTAGTCTACGAGCAGTACTTC.

There are a few counts of this clonotype. The chain combines TRBV6-1 with TRBJ1-1; D call uncertain. Trimming left V 6 bases short and J 0 bases short, with 11 bases between. Germline V gene lookup returns CDR1 MNHNS and CDR2 SASEGT. This CDR3 has 14 amino acids. The CDR3 coding sequence is TGTGCCAGCAGGCTAGAATATCTGAACACTGAAGCTTTCTTT. The encoded protein is CASRLEYLNTEAFF.

This clonotype has a count of ten or more. The chain carries TRBV20-1 and TRBJ1-1, with D unclear. Trimming removed 0 bases at V and 0 bases at J, with 8 bases between. In germline, CDR1 is DFQATT, CDR2 SNEGSKA (reference sequence). This CDR3 contains 14 residues. The CDR3, as DNA: TGCAGTGCTAGAGATACGGGGATGAACACTGAAGCTTTCTTT. Its translation: CSARDTGMNTEAFF.